This TCR beta chain was retrieved from a study of blood T cell repertoires in COVID-19. The wider study: The analysed material was cDNA or gDNA that came from T cells, B-cell-depleted T cells, or PBMCs.

Sequencing was performed with immunoSEQ multiplex PCR; in TCRdb, only in-frame clones are kept and a portion is missing. The data show over 90,000 clones, with over 65% seen just once and about 12% held by the top ten. This clone was counted a few times. The CDR3 is 13 residues long. V lost 1 base to trimming and J lost 4 bases, with 7 bases between them. Germline V gene sequence: CDR1 SGDLS, CDR2 YYNGEE. This sequence was found in a human donor in a cohort sampled during active COVID-19. Sequenced input: peripheral blood. J is TRBJ2-3 and V is TRBV9; possibly TRBD1 for D (6 bases). The CDR3 loop reads CASSVPGADTQYF. As DNA, the CDR3 is TGTGCCAGCAGCGTACCAGGGGCAGATACGCAGTATTTT.